The following is a T cell receptor (beta chain) sequence with its context. The CDR3 loop spans 16 amino acids. Germline V gene data show CDR1 as SGHVS and CDR2 as FNYEAQ. V was trimmed by 0 bases and J by 0 bases, leaving 11 bases between them. The sample belongs to a study of T cell changes during pregnancy in multiple sclerosis. Data came from immunoSEQ multiplex PCR; TCRdb stores just in-frame clones and leaves some out. The sample carries 65,000 to 90,000 clones, 85% to 95% recorded once. This TCR was recovered from a female donor with multiple sclerosis, enrolled in a pregnancy study. J is TRBJ1-1 and V is TRBV7-6; possible D gene TRBD1, 6 bases. The sequencing used peripheral blood, collected before pregnancy. In DNA, the CDR3 is TGTGCCAGCAGCTTAGCGGACAGAATAATGAACACTGAAGCTTTCTTT. Its translation: CASSLADRIMNTEAFF.